This T cell receptor (beta chain) was observed in a study of blood T cell repertoires in COVID-19. Data came from immunoSEQ multiplex PCR; TCRdb stores just in-frame clones and leaves some out. The profile shows around 110,000 clones, 82% of them singletons. CDR1 and CDR2 (germline): PRHDT, FYEKMQ (reference sequence). The CDR3 consists of 18 residues. After removal of 5 bases from V and 2 bases from J, the junction contained 7 bases not matched to a gene. The source is a man between 70 and 80 years old with acute or convalescent COVID-19. The specimen sequenced was peripheral blood. The chain employs TRBV13 and TRBJ2-4, with 15 bases aligning to TRBD2. CDR3 nucleotides: TGTGCCAGCAGCATTGGGACTAGCGGGGGGTCCTCCAAAAACATTCAGTACTTC. Its translation: CASSIGTSGGSSKNIQYF.